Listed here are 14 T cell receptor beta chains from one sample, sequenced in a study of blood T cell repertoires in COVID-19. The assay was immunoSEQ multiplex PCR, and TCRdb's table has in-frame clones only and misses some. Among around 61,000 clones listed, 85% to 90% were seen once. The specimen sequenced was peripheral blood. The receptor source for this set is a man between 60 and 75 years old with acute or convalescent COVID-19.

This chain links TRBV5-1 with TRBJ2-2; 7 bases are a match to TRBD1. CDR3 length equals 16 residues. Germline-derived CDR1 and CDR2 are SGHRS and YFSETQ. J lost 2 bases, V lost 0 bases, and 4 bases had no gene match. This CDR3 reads CASSLAGTDNTGELFF. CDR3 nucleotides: TGCGCCAGCAGCTTGGCCGGGACAGACAACACCGGGGAGCTGTTTTTT.

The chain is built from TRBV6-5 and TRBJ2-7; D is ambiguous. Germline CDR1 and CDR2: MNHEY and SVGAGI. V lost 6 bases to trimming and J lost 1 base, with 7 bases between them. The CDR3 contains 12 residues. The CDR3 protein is CASRALSYEQYF. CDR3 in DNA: TGTGCCAGCAGAGCCTTATCCTACGAGCAGTACTTC.

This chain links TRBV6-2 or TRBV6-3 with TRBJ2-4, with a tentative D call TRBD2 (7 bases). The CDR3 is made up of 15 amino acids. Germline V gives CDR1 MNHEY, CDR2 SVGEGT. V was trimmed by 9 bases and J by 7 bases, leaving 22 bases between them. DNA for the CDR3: TGTGCCAGTAGTAGGGGGGGCGCGGAGGGGAACATTCAGTACTTC. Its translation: CASSRGGAEGNIQYF.

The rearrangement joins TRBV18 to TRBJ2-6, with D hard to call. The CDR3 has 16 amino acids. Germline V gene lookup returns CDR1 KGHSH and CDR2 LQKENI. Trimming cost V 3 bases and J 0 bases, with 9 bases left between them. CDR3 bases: TGTGCCAGCTCACCGCTAGGAAACTCTGGGGCCAACGTCCTGACTTTC. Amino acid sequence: CASSPLGNSGANVLTF. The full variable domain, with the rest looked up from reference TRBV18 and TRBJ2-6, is NAGVMQNPRHLVRRRGQEARLRCSPMKGHSHVYWYRQLPEEGLKFMVYLQKENIIDESGMPKERFSAEFPKEGPSILRIQQVVRGDSAAYFCASSPLGNSGANVLTFGAGSRLTVL.

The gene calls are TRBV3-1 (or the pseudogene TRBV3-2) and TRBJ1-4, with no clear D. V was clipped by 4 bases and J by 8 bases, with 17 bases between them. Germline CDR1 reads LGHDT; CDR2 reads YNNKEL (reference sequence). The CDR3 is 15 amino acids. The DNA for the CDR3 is TGTGCCAGCAGCCTCTTATCCGGGAGCGTCGAAAAACTGTTTTTT. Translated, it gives CASSLLSGSVEKLFF.

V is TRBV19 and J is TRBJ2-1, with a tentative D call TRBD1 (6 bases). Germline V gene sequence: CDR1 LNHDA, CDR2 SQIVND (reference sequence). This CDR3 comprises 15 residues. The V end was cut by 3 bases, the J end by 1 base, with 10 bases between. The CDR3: CASSIDRQSYNEQFF. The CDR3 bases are TGTGCCAGTAGTATCGACAGGCAGTCCTACAATGAGCAGTTCTTC.

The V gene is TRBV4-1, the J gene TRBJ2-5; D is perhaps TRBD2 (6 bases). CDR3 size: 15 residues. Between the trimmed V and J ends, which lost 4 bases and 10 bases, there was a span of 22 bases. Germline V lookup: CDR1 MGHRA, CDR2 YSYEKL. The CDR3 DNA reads TGCGCCAGCAGCCGCAGCCCAGCGGGTGTGGGGGACCAGTACTTC. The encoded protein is CASSRSPAGVGDQYF.

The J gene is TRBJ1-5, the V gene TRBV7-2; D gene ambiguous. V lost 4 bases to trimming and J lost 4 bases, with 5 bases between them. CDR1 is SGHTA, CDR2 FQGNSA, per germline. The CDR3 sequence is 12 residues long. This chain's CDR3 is CASSSLNQPQHF. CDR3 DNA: TGTGCCAGCAGCTCCCTTAATCAGCCCCAGCATTTT.

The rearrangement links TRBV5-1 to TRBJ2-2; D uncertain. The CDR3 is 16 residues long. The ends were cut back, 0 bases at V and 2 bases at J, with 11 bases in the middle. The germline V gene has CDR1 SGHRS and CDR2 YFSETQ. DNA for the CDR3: TGCGCCAGCAGCTTGGCCTCAGGTGGTAACACCGGGGAGCTGTTTTTT. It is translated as CASSLASGGNTGELFF.

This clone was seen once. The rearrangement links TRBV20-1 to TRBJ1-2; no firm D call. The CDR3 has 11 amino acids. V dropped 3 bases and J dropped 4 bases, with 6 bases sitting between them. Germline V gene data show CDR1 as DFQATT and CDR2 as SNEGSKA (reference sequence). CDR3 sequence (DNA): TGCAGTGCTAGGAGGGTCTATGGCTACACCTTC. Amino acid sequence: CSARRVYGYTF.

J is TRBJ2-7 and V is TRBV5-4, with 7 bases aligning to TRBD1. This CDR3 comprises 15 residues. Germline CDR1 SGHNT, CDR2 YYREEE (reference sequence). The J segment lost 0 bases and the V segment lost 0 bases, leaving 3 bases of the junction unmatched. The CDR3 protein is CASSLGQGFSYEQYF. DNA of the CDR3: TGTGCCAGCAGCTTGGGACAGGGATTCTCCTACGAGCAGTACTTC.

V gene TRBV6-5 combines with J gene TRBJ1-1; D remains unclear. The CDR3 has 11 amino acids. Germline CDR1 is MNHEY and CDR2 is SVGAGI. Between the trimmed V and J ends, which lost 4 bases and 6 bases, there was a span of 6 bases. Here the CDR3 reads CASSSGAEAFF. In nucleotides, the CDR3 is TGTGCCAGCAGTTCCGGGGCTGAAGCTTTCTTT.

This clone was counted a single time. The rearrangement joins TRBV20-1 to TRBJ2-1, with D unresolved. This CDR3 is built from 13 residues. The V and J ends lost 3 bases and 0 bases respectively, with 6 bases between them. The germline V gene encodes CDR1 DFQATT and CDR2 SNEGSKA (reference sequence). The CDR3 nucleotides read TGCAGTGCTAGTGTAGCCTCCTACAATGAGCAGTTCTTC. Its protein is CSASVASYNEQFF.

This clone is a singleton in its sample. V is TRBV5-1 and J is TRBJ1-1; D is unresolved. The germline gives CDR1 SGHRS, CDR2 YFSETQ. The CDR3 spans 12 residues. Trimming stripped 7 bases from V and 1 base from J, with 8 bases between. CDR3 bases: TGCGCCAGCCGGGAGACGAACACTGAAGCTTTCTTT. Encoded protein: CASRETNTEAFF.